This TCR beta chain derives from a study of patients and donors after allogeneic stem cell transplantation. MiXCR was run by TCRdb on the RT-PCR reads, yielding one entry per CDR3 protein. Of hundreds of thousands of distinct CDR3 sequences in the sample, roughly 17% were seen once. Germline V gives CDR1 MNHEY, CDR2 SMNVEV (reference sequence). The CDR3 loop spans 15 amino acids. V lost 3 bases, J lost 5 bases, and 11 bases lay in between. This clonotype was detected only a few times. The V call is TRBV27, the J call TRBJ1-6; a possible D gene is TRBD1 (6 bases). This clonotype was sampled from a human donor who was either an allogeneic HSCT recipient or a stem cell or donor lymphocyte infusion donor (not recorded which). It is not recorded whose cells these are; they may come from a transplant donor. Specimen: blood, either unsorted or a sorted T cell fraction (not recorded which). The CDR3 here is CASSFGQHHNSPLHF. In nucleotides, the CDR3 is TGTGCCAGCAGTTTCGGACAGCACCATAATTCACCCCTCCACTTT.